This T cell receptor (beta chain) was found in a study of tumor-infiltrating lymphocytes in primary liver carcinoma. Starting material for RNA and DNA co-extraction consisted of roughly 18-34 mg of unsorted bulk tissue. CDR3 length: 13 residues. Germline CDR1 MNHNY, CDR2 SVGAGI (reference sequence). V lost 2 bases to trimming and J lost 5 bases, with 9 bases between them. cDNA specific to TCR beta was made from approximately 500 ng of total RNA, with a constant-region primer employed for priming. Modified slightly, ARM-PCR produced TCR beta libraries over three nested multiplex PCR rounds. Each of the first two PCR rounds ran approximately 11 cycles with TRBV1-TRBV30 forward and C-beta reverse primers. In TCRdb, the multiplex PCR reads were re-called with MiXCR into one record per CDR3 protein. This sample carries around 26,000 distinct CDR3 sequences, around 78% of them seen once, and the ten largest clones take 35% to 50%.

The sequence was obtained from a man between 35 and 55 years old with primary liver carcinoma and hepatitis B virus infection. Sequencing used liver tumor tissue from sampling region 3. Subset reported: tumor region T3, left-lateral pole. The V and J genes are TRBV6-6 and TRBJ2-5; the D is unclear. The chain's CDR3 is CASSYRHGETQYF. CDR3 bases: TGTGCCAGCAGTTACCGGCACGGGGAGACCCAGTACTTC.